The present T cell receptor beta chain was sequenced within a study of regulatory T cells in long-lasting Graves disease. Overall study: Graves' patients who were just diagnosed had used antithyroid drugs for under 3 months.

This clonotype has ten or more counts. Its specificity is not known. CDR3 length equals 15 residues. Germline lookup yields CDR1 ENHRY and CDR2 SYGVKD. Trimming at V came to 2 bases and at J to 4 bases, leaving 5 bases not matched to a gene. Findings and limits, study-wide: For persistent Graves' patients, TCR diversity was lower than for newly diagnosed ones.

Assembly of TCR beta libraries relied on iRepertoire HTBI primers together with Arm-PCR of CDR3 regions. TCRdb re-analysed the multiplex PCR reads in MiXCR, keeping a single row per CDR3 protein. Of over 400,000 distinct CDR3 sequences in the sample, around 15% are singletons; the top ten hold approximately 15%. Time point given: newly diagnosed GD, antithyroid drugs for less than 3 months. The TCR library was prepared using RNA isolated from PBMCs. These sequences were also reported in another study, on T cells in Graves' hyperthyroidism and ophthalmopathy. From that second work: Using the HTBI primer set, a first-round RT-PCR was run on the TCR CDR3.

The chain has TRBV10-3 and TRBJ1-5; 7 bases match TRBD1. This TCR was sampled from a woman between 45 and 65 years old with Graves disease. This specimen consisted of peripheral blood mononuclear cells (PBMCs), obtained at new diagnosis, from a patient treated with antithyroid drugs. Written as DNA, the CDR3 is TGTGCCATCAGTGAGGGACAGGCGGCTAATCAGCCCCAGCATTTT. Amino acids: CAISEGQAANQPQHF.